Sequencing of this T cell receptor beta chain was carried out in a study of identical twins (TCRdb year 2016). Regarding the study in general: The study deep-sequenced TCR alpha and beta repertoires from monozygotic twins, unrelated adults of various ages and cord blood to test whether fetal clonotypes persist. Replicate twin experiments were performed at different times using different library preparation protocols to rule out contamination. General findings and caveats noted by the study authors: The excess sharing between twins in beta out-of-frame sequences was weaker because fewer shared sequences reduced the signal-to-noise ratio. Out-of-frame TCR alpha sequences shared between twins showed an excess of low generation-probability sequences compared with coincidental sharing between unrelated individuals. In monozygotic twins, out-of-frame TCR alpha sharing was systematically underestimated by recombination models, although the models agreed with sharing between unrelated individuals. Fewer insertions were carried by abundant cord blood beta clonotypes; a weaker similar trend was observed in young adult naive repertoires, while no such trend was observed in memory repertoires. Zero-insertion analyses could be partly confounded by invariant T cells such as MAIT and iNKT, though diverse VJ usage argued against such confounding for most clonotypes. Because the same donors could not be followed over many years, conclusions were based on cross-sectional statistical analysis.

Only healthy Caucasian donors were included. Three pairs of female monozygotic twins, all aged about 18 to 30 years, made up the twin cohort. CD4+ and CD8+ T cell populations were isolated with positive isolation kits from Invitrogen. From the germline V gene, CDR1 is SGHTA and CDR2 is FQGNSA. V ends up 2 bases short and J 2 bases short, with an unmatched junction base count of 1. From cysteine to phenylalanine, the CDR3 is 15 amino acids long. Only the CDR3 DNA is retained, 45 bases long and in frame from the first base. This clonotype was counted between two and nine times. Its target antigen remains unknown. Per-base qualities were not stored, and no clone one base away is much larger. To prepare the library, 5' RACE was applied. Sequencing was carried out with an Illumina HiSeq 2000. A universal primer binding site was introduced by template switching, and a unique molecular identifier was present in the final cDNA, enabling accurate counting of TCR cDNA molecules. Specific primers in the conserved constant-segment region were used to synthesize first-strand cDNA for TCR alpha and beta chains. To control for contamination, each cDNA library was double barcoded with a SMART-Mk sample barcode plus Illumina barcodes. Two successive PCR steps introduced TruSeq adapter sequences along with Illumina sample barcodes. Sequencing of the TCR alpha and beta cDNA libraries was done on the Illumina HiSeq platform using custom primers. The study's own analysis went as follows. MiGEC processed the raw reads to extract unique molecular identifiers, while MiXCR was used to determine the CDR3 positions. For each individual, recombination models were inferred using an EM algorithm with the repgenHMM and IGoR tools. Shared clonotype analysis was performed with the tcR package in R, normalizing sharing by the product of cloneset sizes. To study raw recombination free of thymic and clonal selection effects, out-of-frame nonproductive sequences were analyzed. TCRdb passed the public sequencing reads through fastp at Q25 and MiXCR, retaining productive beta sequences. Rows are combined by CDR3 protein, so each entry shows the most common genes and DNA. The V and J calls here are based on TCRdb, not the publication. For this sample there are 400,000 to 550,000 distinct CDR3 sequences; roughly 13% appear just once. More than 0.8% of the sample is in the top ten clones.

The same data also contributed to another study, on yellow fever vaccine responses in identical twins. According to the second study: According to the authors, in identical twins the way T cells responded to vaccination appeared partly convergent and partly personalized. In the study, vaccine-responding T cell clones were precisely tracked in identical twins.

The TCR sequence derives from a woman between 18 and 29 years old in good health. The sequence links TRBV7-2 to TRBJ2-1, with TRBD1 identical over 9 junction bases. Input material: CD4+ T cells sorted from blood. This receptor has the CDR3 CASSLRQGAYNEQFF. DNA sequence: TGTGCCAGCAGCTTACGACAGGGGGCCTACAATGAGCAGTTCTTC.